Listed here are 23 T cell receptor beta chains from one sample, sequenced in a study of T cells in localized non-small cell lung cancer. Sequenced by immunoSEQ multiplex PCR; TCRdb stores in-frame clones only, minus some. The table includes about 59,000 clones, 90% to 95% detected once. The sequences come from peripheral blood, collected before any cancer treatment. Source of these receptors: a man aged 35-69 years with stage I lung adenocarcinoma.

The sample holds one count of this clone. The CDR3 protein is CASSQEGRPNYGYTF. The CDR3 DNA reads TGTGCCAGCAGCCAGGAGGGTCGTCCTAACTATGGCTACACCTTC. The chain links TRBV5-4 to TRBJ1-2; no clear D. The CDR3 is 15 residues long. V lost 4 bases and J lost 0, with 13 bases in between. Germline CDR1 is SGHNT and CDR2 is YYREEE (reference sequence).

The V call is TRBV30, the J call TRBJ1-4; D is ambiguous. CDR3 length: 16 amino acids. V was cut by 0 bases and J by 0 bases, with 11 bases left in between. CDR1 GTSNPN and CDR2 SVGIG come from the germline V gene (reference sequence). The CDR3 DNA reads TGTGCCTGGAGTGTTAGTCGGAGTGCAACTAATGAAAAACTGTTTTTT. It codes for CAWSVSRSATNEKLFF.

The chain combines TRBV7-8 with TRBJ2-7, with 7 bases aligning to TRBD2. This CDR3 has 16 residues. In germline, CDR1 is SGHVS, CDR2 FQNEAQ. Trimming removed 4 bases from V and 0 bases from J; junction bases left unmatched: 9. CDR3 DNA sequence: TGTGCCAGCAGCTCGACGGGGGGTAGCGTCTCCTACGAGCAGTACTTC. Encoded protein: CASSSTGGSVSYEQYF.

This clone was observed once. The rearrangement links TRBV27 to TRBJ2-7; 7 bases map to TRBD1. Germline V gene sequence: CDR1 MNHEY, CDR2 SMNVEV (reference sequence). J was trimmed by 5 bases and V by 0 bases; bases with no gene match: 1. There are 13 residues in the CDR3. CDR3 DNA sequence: TGTGCCAGCAGTTTATCGACAGGGAACGAGCAGTACTTC. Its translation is CASSLSTGNEQYF.

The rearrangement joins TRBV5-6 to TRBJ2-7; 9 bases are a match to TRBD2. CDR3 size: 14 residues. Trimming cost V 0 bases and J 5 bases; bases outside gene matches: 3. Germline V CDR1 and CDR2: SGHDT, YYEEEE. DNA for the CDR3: TGTGCCAGCAGCTTGGCCGGGACTAGCAACGAGCAGTACTTC. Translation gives CASSLAGTSNEQYF.

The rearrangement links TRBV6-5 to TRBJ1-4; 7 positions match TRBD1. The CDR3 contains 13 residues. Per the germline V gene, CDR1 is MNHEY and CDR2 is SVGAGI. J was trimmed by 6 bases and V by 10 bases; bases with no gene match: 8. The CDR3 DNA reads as TGTGCCACCCGGGACAGCCTGTATGAAAAACTGTTTTTT. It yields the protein CATRDSLYEKLFF.

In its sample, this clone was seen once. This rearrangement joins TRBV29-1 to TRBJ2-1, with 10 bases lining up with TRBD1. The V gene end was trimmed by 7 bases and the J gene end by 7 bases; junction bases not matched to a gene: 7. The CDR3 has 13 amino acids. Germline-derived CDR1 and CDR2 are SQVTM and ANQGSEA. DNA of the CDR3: TGCAGCGCCGTGGGACAGGGGAAGAATGAGCAGTTCTTC. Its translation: CSAVGQGKNEQFF.

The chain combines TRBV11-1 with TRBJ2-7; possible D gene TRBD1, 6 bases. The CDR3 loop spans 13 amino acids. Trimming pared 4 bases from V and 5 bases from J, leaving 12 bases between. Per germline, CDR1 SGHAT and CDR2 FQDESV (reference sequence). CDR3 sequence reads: CASSSRSGDEQYF. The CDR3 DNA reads TGTGCCAGCAGCTCTAGATCAGGGGACGAGCAGTACTTC.

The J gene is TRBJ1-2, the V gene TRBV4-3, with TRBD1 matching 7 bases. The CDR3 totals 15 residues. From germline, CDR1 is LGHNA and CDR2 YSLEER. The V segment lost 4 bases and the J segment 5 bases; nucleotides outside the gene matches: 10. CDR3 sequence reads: CASSPSRGGGYGYTF. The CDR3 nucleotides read TGCGCCAGCAGCCCGTCAAGAGGGGGCGGGTATGGCTACACCTTC.

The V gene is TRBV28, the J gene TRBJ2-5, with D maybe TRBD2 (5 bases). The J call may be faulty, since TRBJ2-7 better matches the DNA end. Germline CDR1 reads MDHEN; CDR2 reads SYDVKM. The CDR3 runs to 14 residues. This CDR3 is CASSYRTRTYEQYF. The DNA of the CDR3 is TGTGCCAGCAGTTATCGGACTCGAACCTACGAGCAGTACTTC.

As DNA, the CDR3 is TGTGCCAGCAGCGAGGCAGGGCCCCGAGGGGGGAACATTCAGTACTTC. Protein sequence: CASSEAGPRGGNIQYF. The chain is built from TRBV21-1 and TRBJ2-4. TRBV21-1 has pseudogene status. The CDR3 consists of 16 residues.

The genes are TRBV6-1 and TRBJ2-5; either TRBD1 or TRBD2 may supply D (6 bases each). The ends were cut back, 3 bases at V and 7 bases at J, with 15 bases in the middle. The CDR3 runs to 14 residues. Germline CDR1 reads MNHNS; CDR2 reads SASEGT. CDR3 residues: CASSDKPGGPTQYF. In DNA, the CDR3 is TGTGCCAGCAGTGATAAACCTGGGGGGCCGACCCAGTACTTC.

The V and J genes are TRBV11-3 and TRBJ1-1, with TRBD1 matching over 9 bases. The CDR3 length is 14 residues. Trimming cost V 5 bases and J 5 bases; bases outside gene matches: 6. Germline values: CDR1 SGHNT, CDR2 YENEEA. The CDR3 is CASSLRTGETEAFF. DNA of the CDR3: TGTGCCAGCAGCCTACGGACAGGGGAGACTGAAGCTTTCTTT. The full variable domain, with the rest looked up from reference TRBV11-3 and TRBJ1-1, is EAGVVQSPRYKIIEKKQPVAFWCNPISGHNTLYWYLQNLGQGPELLIRYENEEAVDDSQLPKDRFSAERLKGVDSTLKIQPAELGDSAVYLCASSLRTGETEAFFGQGTRLTVV.

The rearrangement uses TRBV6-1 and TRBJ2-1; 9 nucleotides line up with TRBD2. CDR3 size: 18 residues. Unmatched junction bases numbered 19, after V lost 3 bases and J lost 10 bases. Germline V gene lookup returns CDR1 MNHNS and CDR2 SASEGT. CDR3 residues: CASSDKGKVAGGRLEQFF. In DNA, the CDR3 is TGTGCCAGCAGTGATAAGGGTAAGGTGGCGGGAGGGCGGCTGGAGCAGTTCTTC.

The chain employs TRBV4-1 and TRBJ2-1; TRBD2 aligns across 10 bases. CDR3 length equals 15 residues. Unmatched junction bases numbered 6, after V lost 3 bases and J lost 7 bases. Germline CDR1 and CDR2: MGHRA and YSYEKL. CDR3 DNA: TGCGCCAGCAGCCACCCCGGGACTAGCGTAAATGAGCAGTTCTTC. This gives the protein CASSHPGTSVNEQFF.

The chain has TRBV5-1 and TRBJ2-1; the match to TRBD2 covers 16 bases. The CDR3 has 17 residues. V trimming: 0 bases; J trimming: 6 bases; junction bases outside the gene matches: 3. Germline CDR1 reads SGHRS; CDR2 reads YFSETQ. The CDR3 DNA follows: TGCGCCAGCAGCTTGGTGGGACTAGCGGGAGGGCCCAATGAGCAGTTCTTC. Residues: CASSLVGLAGGPNEQFF.

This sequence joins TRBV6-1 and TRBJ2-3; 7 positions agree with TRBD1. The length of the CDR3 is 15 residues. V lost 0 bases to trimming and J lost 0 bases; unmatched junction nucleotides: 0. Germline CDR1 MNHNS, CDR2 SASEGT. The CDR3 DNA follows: TGTGCCAGCAGTGAAGCGACAGGGAGCACAGATACGCAGTATTTT. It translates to CASSEATGSTDTQYF.

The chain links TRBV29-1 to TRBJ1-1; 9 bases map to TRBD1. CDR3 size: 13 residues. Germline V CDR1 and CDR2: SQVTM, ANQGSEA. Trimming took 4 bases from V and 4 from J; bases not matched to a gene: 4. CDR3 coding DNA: TGCAGCGTTGGGGGGGACAGGGTCACTGAAGCTTTCTTT. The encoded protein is CSVGGDRVTEAFF.

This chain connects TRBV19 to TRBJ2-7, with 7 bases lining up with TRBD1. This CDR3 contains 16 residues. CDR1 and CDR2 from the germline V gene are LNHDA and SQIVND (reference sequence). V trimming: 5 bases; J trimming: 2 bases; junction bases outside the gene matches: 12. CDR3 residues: CASSPQPGQYTYEQYF. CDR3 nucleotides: TGTGCCAGTAGTCCCCAACCGGGACAGTATACCTACGAGCAGTACTTC.

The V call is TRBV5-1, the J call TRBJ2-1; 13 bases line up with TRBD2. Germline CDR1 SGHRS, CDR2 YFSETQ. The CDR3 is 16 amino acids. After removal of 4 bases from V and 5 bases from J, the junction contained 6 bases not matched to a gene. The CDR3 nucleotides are TGCGCCAGCAGCAGAGGAGGGACTAGCGGGGACAATGAGCAGTTCTTC. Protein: CASSRGGTSGDNEQFF. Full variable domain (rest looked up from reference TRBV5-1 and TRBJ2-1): KAGVTQTPRYLIKTRGQQVTLSCSPISGHRSVSWYQQTPGQGLQFLFEYFSETQRNKGNFPGRFSGRQFSNSRSEMNVSTLELGDSALYLCASSRGGTSGDNEQFFGPGTRLTVL.

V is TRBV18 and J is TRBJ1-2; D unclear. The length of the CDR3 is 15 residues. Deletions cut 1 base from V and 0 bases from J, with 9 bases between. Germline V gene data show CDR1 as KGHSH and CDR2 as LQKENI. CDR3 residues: CASSPQLISNYGYTF. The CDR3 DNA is TGTGCCAGCTCACCACAACTGATTTCTAACTATGGCTACACCTTC.

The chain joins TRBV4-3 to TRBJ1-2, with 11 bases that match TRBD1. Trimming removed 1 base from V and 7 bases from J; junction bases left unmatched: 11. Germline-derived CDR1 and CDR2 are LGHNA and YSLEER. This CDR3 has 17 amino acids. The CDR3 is CASSQARTGGTSGGYTF. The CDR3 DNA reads TGCGCCAGCAGCCAAGCCAGGACAGGGGGCACCTCGGGTGGCTACACCTTC.

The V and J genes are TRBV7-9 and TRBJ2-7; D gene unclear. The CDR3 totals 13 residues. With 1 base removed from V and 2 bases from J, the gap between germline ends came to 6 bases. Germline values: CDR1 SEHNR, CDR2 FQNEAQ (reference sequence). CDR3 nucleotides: TGTGCCAGCAGCTTAGGTCGGGCCTACGAGCAGTACTTC. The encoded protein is CASSLGRAYEQYF.